The clone carrying this T cell receptor (beta chain) was counted at least ten times. TCRdb passed the 5' RACE reads through MiXCR, listing each CDR3 protein once. Of over 65,000 distinct CDR3 sequences detected, around 2.6% appear once; the ten largest clones hold 1.1%. The ends were cut back, 2 bases at V and 10 bases at J, with 9 bases in the middle. The CDR3 spans 13 residues. Germline CDR1 is SGHVS and CDR2 is FQNEAQ. This sample is drawn from a study of neurological immune-mediated disorders. The sequencing input was PBMCs. The source of this sequence is a woman aged 25 to 39 with multiple sclerosis. V is TRBV7-8 and J is TRBJ1-6, with D perhaps matching TRBD1 (6 bases). The CDR3: CASSLLGQSPLHF. CDR3 bases: TGTGCCAGCAGCTTATTAGGACAGTCACCCCTCCACTTT.